This T cell receptor beta chain was captured in a study of cytomegalovirus exposure and HLA in healthy donors. The PCR had 60 Vbeta and 13 Jbeta primers. The method was immunoSEQ multiplex PCR; TCRdb's version includes in-frame clones alone and lacks a portion of them. In all, the sample yields approximately 110,000 clones. CDR1 and CDR2 from the germline V gene are MNHEY and SMNVEV (reference sequence). The CDR3 contains 19 residues. With V trimmed by 5 bases and J by 2 bases, 18 bases remained unmatched. The specimen sequenced was PBMCs. This TCR was sampled from a man between 25 and 39 years old in good health and CMV-seronegative. The chain has TRBV27 and TRBJ2-7; TRBD2 matches at 10 bases. This chain's CDR3 is CASSQGLRLAGVGTYEQYF. CDR3 in DNA: TGTGCCAGCAGTCAGGGGTTGCGGCTAGCGGGAGTAGGGACCTACGAGCAGTACTTC.